This paragraph reports one T cell receptor (beta chain). Antigen: not known. This entry is derived from a study of identical twins. Study-level points and caveats: Those out-of-frame alpha sequences shared by twins showed an excess of low generation probability.

A universal primer binding site was introduced by template switching. The final cDNA contained unique molecular identifiers. In TCRdb, the 5' RACE reads were re-called with MiXCR into one record per CDR3 protein. The profile shows 500,000 or so distinct CDR3 sequences, 14% of them singletons. The CDR3 consists of 14 residues. Looked up from germline, CDR1 is SGHTA and CDR2 is FQGNSA. V lost 2 bases, J lost 6 bases, and 11 bases lay in between. These data are also associated with another study on yellow fever vaccine responses in identical twins.

V usage is TRBV7-2 and J usage is TRBJ2-4; the D call may be TRBD1 or TRBD2 (5 bases each). The sequence derives from a woman between 18 and 30 years old in good health. Sequencing was done on a sample of CD4+ T cells sorted from blood. The CDR3 DNA reads TGTGCCAGCAGCTTAAAGAGGGGCGCAAACATTCAGTACTTC. It specifies CASSLKRGANIQYF.